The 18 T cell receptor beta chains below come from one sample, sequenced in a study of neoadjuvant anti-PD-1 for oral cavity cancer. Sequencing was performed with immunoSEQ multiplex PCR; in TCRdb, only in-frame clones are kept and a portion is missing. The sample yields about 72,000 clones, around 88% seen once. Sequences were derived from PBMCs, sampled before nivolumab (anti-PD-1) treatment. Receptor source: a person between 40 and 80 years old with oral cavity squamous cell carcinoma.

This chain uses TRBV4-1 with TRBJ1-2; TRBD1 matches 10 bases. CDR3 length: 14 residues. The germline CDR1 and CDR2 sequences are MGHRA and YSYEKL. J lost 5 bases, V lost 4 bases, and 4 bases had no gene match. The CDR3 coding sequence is TGCGCCAGCAGCCCTACGGGACAGGGGTATGGCTACACCTTC. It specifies CASSPTGQGYGYTF.

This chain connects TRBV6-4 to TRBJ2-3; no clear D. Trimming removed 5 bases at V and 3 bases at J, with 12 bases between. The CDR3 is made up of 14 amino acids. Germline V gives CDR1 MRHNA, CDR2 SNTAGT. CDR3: CASSPRGWTDTQYF. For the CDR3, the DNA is TGTGCCAGCAGTCCCCGCGGATGGACAGATACGCAGTATTTT.

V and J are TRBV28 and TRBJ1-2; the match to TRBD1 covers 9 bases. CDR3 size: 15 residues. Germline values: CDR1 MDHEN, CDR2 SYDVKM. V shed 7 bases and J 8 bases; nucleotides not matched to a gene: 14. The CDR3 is CASTRSRQGEGGYTF. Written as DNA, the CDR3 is TGTGCCAGCACCAGATCCCGACAGGGGGAGGGAGGCTACACCTTC.

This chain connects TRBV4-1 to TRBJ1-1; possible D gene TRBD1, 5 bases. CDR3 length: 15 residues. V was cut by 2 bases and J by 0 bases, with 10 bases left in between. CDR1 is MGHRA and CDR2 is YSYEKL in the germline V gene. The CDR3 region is CASSQTGGMNTEAFF. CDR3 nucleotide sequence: TGCGCCAGCAGCCAAACGGGGGGAATGAACACTGAAGCTTTCTTT.

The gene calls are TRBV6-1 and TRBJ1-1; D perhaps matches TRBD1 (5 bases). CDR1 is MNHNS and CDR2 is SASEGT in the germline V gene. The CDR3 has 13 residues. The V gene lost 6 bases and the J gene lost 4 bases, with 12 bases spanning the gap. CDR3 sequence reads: CASRGGKGTEAFF. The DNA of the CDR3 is TGTGCCAGCAGGGGGGGGAAAGGCACTGAAGCTTTCTTT.

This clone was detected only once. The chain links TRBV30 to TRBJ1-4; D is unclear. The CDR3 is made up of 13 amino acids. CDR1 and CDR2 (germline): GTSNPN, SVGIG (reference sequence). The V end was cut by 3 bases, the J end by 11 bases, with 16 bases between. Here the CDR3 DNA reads TGTGCCTGGAGCCAGGACCGTAGAGCGAAACTGTTTTTT. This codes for CAWSQDRRAKLFF.

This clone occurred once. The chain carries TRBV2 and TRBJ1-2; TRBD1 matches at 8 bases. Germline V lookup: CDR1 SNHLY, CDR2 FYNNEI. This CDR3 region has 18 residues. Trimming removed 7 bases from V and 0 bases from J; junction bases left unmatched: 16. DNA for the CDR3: TGTGCCAGCACCCTGTTCTCGAGGACAGGGAATTCTAACTATGGCTACACCTTC. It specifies CASTLFSRTGNSNYGYTF.

As DNA, the CDR3 is TGCGCCAGCAGCTTGGACGCCACCGGGGAGCTGTTTTTT. It encodes CASSLDATGELFF. This chain joins TRBV5-1 and TRBJ2-2; D not resolved. CDR1 is SGHRS and CDR2 is YFSETQ in the germline V gene. The CDR3 spans 13 residues. V shed 0 bases and J shed 4 bases, with 4 bases lying between them.

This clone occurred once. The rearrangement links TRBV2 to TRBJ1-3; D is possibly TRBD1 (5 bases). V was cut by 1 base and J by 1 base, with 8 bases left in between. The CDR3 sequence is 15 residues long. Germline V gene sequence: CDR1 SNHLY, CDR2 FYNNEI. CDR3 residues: CASSEGTLSGNTIYF. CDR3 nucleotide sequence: TGTGCCAGCAGTGAAGGGACACTATCTGGAAACACCATATATTTT.

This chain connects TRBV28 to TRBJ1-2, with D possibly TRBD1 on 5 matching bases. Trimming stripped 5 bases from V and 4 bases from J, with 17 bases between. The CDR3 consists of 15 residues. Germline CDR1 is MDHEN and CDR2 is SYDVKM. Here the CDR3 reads CASSAGGARSYGYTF. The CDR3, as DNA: TGTGCCAGCAGTGCCGGTGGGGCGCGTAGCTATGGCTACACCTTC.

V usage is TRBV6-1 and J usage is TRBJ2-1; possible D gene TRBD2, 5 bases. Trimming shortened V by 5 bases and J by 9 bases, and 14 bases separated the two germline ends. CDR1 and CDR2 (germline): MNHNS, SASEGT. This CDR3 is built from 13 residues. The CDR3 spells CASSMGPSGEQFF. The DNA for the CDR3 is TGTGCCAGCAGTATGGGTCCCAGCGGTGAGCAGTTCTTC.

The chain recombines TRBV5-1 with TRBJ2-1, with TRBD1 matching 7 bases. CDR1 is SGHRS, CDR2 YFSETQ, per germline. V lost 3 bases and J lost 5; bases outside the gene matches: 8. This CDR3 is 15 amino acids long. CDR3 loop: CASSWIRDRDNEQFF. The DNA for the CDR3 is TGCGCCAGCAGCTGGATCCGGGACAGAGACAATGAGCAGTTCTTC.

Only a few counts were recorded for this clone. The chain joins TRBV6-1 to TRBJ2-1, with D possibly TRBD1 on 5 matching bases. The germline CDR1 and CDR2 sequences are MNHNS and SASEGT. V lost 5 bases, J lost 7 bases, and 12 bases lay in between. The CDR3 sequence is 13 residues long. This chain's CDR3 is CASSPTGDNEQFF. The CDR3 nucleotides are TGTGCCAGCAGTCCTACAGGTGATAATGAGCAGTTCTTC.

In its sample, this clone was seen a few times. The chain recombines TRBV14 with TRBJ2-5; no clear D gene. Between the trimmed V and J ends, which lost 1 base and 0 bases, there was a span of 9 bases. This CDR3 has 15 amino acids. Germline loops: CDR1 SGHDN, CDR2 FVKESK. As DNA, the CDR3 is TGTGCCAGCAGCCAAGTTTCTTGGTACCAAGAGACCCAGTACTTC. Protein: CASSQVSWYQETQYF.

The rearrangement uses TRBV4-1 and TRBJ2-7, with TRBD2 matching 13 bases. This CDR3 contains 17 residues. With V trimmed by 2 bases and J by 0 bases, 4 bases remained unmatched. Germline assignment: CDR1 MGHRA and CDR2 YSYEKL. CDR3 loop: CASSQTGLAGASYEQYF. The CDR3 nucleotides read TGCGCCAGCAGCCAAACCGGACTAGCGGGAGCCTCCTACGAGCAGTACTTC.

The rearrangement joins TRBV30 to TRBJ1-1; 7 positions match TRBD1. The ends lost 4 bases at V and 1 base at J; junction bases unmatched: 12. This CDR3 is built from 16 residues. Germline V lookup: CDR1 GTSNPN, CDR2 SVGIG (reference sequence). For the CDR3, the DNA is TGTGCCTGGAACAATTACAGGGGACCAAAGAACACTGAAGCTTTCTTT. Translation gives CAWNNYRGPKNTEAFF.

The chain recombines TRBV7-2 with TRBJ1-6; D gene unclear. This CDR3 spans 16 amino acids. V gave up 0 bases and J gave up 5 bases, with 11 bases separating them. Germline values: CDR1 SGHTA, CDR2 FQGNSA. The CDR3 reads CASSLAMGGNNSPLHF. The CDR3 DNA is TGTGCCAGCAGCTTAGCGATGGGAGGGAATAATTCACCCCTCCACTTT.

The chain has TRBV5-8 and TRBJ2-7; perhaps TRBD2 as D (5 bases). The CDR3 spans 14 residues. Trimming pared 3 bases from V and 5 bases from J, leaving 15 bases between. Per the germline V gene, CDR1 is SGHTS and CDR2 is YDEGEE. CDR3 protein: CASSSLGGSDEQYF. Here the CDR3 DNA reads TGTGCCAGCAGCTCCCTTGGTGGGAGTGACGAGCAGTACTTC.